This T cell receptor (beta chain) was sequenced for a study of cytomegalovirus exposure and HLA in healthy donors. Regarding the study as a whole: Rarity held for most TCR sequences, but there were some public TCRs that occurred in many donors. Confirmation in vitro established that three CMV-associated chains were specific for CMV antigens.

Using immunoSEQ multiplex PCR, the repertoire was profiled, and TCRdb retains in-frame clones only, with some absent. The sample carries 150,000 to 200,000 clones, about 83% recorded once. CDR3 length: 13 residues. The V and J ends lost 3 bases and 3 bases respectively, with 6 bases between them. From germline, CDR1 is SNHLY and CDR2 FYNNEI. Details on this clone: What it binds is not known.

Specimen: PBMCs. The V gene is TRBV2, the J gene TRBJ2-1, with no clear D. The clonotype was recovered from a woman in her 30s in good health and CMV-seronegative. CDR3 protein: CASSDGFYNEQFF. CDR3 DNA: TGTGCCAGCAGTGACGGGTTCTACAATGAGCAGTTCTTC.